This TCR beta chain was sequenced during a study of cytomegalovirus exposure and HLA in healthy donors. V shed 3 bases and J 7 bases; nucleotides not matched to a gene: 8. Germline CDR1 reads MGHRA; CDR2 reads YSYEKL. The CDR3 has 15 amino acids. Among the roughly 120 subjects of the validation cohort, separate from the roughly 670-subject first cohort, were the donors. This table comes from immunoSEQ multiplex PCR, and its TCRdb copy is limited to in-frame clones, with some not included. The repertoire includes roughly 50,000 clones, over 85% of them detected once, and 7.5% to 9.5% sits in the top ten. Comment on this clone: Antigen unknown. The identical CDR3 is also encoded by other nucleotide sequences in the sample.

Whole-study results and caveats: First-cohort TCR clusters were later found to tend to co-occur in the 120 or so validation repertoires. It was confirmed in vitro that a few of the CMV-associated chains were specific for CMV antigens.

The sequence was obtained from a woman under 30 in good health and CMV-seropositive. The chain employs TRBV4-1 and TRBJ2-2; 7 nucleotides match TRBD1. Sequenced input: PBMCs. CDR3 in amino acids: CASSQDTGVLGELFF. CDR3 DNA sequence: TGCGCCAGCAGCCAGGATACAGGGGTTCTCGGGGAGCTGTTTTTT.